This T cell receptor beta chain was observed in a study of T cell changes during pregnancy in multiple sclerosis. CDR1 is GTSNPN and CDR2 is SVGIG in the germline V gene (reference sequence). This CDR3 spans 13 amino acids. Trimming pared 5 bases from V and 8 bases from J, leaving 18 bases between. Here immunoSEQ multiplex PCR was the method, and the copy in TCRdb shows in-frame clones only, minus some. The top ten hold just over 3% of the sample, which has about 70,000 clones, over 80% seen once. The material sequenced was CD8+ T cells from peripheral blood mononuclear cells, taken in the third trimester of pregnancy. The rearrangement uses TRBV30 and TRBJ1-2; D gene ambiguous. This receptor was identified in a female donor in good health, enrolled as a control in a pregnancy study. The CDR3 here is CAWRYTAGEGYTF. CDR3 DNA: TGTGCCTGGCGGTATACAGCTGGTGAGGGCTACACCTTC.